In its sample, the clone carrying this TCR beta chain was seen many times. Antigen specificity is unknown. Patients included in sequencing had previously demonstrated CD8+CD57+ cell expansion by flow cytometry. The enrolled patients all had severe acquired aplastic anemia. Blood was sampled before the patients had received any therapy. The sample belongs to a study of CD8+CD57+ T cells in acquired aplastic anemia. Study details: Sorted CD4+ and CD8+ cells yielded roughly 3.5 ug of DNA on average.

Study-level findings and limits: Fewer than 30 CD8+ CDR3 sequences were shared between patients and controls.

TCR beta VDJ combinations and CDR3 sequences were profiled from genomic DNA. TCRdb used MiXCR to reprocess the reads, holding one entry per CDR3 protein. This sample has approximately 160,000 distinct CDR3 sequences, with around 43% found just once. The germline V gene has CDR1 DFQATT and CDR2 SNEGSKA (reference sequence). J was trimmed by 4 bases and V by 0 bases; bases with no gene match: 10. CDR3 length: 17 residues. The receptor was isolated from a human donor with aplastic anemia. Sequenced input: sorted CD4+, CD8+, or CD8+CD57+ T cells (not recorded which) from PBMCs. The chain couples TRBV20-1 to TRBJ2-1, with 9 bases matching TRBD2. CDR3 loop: CSARELLAGGLYNEQFF. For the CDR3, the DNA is TGCAGTGCTAGAGAGCTGTTGGCGGGAGGGCTTTACAATGAGCAGTTCTTC.